Below are 27 T cell receptor beta chains sequenced from a single sample in a study of blood T cell repertoires in COVID-19. TCRdb's copy holds only in-frame clones and misses some; the assay was immunoSEQ multiplex PCR. There are about 240,000 clones in the sample; around four fifths occur only once, and roughly 12% lies in the top ten. Sequencing was done on a sample of peripheral blood. Every receptor here comes from a woman aged 60-75 years with active or convalescent COVID-19.

The rearrangement joins TRBV19 to TRBJ2-5; 11 bases match TRBD2. Looked up from germline, CDR1 is LNHDA and CDR2 is SQIVND (reference sequence). V was pared by 7 bases and J by 2 bases, with 9 bases of the junction left unmatched. This CDR3 spans 16 amino acids. The chain's CDR3 is CASTPTLAGGQETQYF. As DNA, the CDR3 is TGTGCCAGTACCCCTACGTTAGCGGGGGGGCAAGAGACCCAGTACTTC.

The J gene is TRBJ2-7, the V gene TRBV5-1; D not resolved. The germline V and J ends were trimmed by 1 base and 3 bases, with 11 bases remaining between them. The germline gives CDR1 SGHRS, CDR2 YFSETQ. The CDR3 totals 14 residues. The CDR3 region is CASSLSGSLYEQYF. CDR3 coding DNA: TGCGCCAGCAGCTTGTCGGGTAGCCTCTACGAGCAGTACTTC. The entire variable domain, with the rest obtained from reference TRBV5-1 and TRBJ2-7, is as follows: KAGVTQTPRYLIKTRGQQVTLSCSPISGHRSVSWYQQTPGQGLQFLFEYFSETQRNKGNFPGRFSGRQFSNSRSEMNVSTLELGDSALYLCASSLSGSLYEQYFGPGTRLTVT.

The chain joins TRBV5-1 to TRBJ1-4; D may be TRBD1 (5 bases). Germline lookup yields CDR1 SGHRS and CDR2 YFSETQ. Trimming took off 0 bases at V and 3 bases at J, with 12 bases between the two ends. CDR3 length: 16 amino acids. The CDR3 DNA sequence: TGCGCCAGCAGCTTGGGCAGGGTTAATTCTAATGAAAAACTGTTTTTT. Amino acid sequence: CASSLGRVNSNEKLFF.

The chain has TRBV6-5 and TRBJ1-3; possibly TRBD1 for D (5 bases). Trimming removed 3 bases from V and 2 bases from J, with 11 bases in between. Germline CDR1 reads MNHEY; CDR2 reads SVGAGI. The CDR3 contains 15 residues. The CDR3 loop is CASSYSGSAGNTIYF. The DNA for the CDR3 is TGTGCCAGCAGTTATTCAGGGTCGGCTGGAAACACCATATATTTT.

This clone was found a few times. The chain employs TRBV27 and TRBJ1-6, with 10 bases aligning to TRBD1. CDR1 and CDR2 (germline): MNHEY, SMNVEV (reference sequence). V dropped 8 bases and J dropped 8; count of bases not matched to a gene: 6. The CDR3 contains 14 residues. The CDR3 loop is CASATGGGHSPLHF. In DNA form, the CDR3 reads TGTGCCAGCGCGACAGGGGGCGGTCATTCACCCCTCCACTTT.

The V and J genes are TRBV9 and TRBJ1-6, with a tentative D call TRBD1 (6 bases). Looked up from germline, CDR1 is SGDLS and CDR2 is YYNGEE. This CDR3 spans 15 amino acids. The germline V and J ends were trimmed by 3 bases and 7 bases, with 14 bases remaining between them. CDR3 sequence reads: CASSGHRVQNSPLHF. The CDR3 region has the DNA TGTGCCAGCAGCGGGCACAGGGTACAAAATTCACCCCTCCACTTT.

The chain links TRBV6-5 to TRBJ1-2, with a possible D match to TRBD1 (5 bases). In germline, CDR1 is MNHEY, CDR2 SVGAGI. The V end was cut by 2 bases, the J end by 8 bases, with 18 bases between. This CDR3 is 15 amino acids long. The CDR3 is CASSYGDSIPLGYTF. In DNA, the CDR3 is TGTGCCAGCAGTTACGGAGACAGCATTCCCCTCGGCTACACCTTC.

The rearrangement uses TRBV30 and TRBJ1-5; tentative D call: TRBD1 (5 bases). V was cut by 1 base and J by 6 bases, with 16 bases left in between. The CDR3 contains 15 residues. CDR1 is GTSNPN and CDR2 is SVGIG in the germline V gene (reference sequence). The CDR3 spells CAWSATSRTGQPQHF. CDR3 DNA: TGTGCCTGGAGTGCGACGAGTCGAACAGGTCAGCCCCAGCATTTT.

This clone is a singleton in its sample. This specimen includes other DNA sequences encoding the same CDR3. The V call is TRBV5-1, the J call TRBJ1-2; D perhaps matches TRBD1 (6 bases). The germline CDR1 and CDR2 sequences are SGHRS and YFSETQ. V was shortened by 2 bases and J by 6 bases, with 8 bases between the two germline ends. The CDR3 loop spans 12 amino acids. CDR3 sequence: CASSLQGDGYTF. The CDR3 region has the DNA TGCGCCAGCAGCTTACAGGGAGATGGCTACACCTTC. The complete variable domain, with remaining parts taken from reference TRBV5-1 and TRBJ1-2, reads KAGVTQTPRYLIKTRGQQVTLSCSPISGHRSVSWYQQTPGQGLQFLFEYFSETQRNKGNFPGRFSGRQFSNSRSEMNVSTLELGDSALYLCASSLQGDGYTFGSGTRLTVV.

This chain joins TRBV30 and TRBJ1-4; D is ambiguous. The CDR3 sequence is 13 residues long. The germline V and J ends were trimmed by 4 bases and 5 bases, with 11 bases remaining between them. CDR1 is GTSNPN and CDR2 is SVGIG in the germline V gene (reference sequence). The CDR3 coding sequence is TGTGCCTGGAACCGCCGACTAAATGAAAAACTGTTTTTT. It yields the protein CAWNRRLNEKLFF.

J is TRBJ1-1 and V is TRBV4-1, with no clear D. Germline lookup yields CDR1 MGHRA and CDR2 YSYEKL. This CDR3 has 14 residues. V was pared by 0 bases and J by 7 bases, with 12 bases between. The CDR3 bases are TGCGCCAGCAGCCAAGAGGCGGTCCTAGGTGAAGCTTTCTTT. Its translation is CASSQEAVLGEAFF.

V is TRBV29-1 and J is TRBJ1-3; the D is unclear. The CDR3 is 13 amino acids. The V end lost 4 bases, the J end lost 0 bases, and 7 bases lay between the germline ends. The germline gives CDR1 SQVTM, CDR2 ANQGSEA. CDR3 residues: CSVAPNSGNTIYF. In DNA form, the CDR3 reads TGCAGCGTTGCCCCAAACTCTGGAAACACCATATATTTT.

This clone has a handful of counts. CDR3 amino acids: CASSFASGGRGGELFF. The CDR3 bases are TGTGCCAGCAGCTTCGCGAGCGGGGGGCGTGGCGGGGAGCTGTTTTTT. The chain couples TRBV7-2 to TRBJ2-2; TRBD2 matches 9 bases. From germline, CDR1 is SGHTA and CDR2 FQGNSA. V lost 3 bases and J lost 7; bases outside the gene matches: 9. The CDR3 is 16 amino acids.

V usage is TRBV5-1 and J usage is TRBJ2-7, with 8 bases aligning to TRBD1. This CDR3 is 14 amino acids long. Unmatched junction bases numbered 6, after V lost 4 bases and J lost 3 bases. Germline V gene sequence: CDR1 SGHRS, CDR2 YFSETQ. CDR3 DNA sequence: TGCGCCAGCAGCACGGCAGGGGGCATCTACGAGCAGTACTTC. Residues: CASSTAGGIYEQYF. The full variable domain, with the rest looked up from reference TRBV5-1 and TRBJ2-7, is KAGVTQTPRYLIKTRGQQVTLSCSPISGHRSVSWYQQTPGQGLQFLFEYFSETQRNKGNFPGRFSGRQFSNSRSEMNVSTLELGDSALYLCASSTAGGIYEQYFGPGTRLTVT.

CDR3 loop: CASSGGTGVGNEQFF. The CDR3, as DNA: TGTGCCAGCAGTGGGGGGACAGGGGTGGGAAATGAGCAGTTCTTC. The chain carries TRBV2 and TRBJ2-1, with 10 bases identical to TRBD1. After removal of 4 bases from V and 7 bases from J, the junction contained 7 bases not matched to a gene. This CDR3 comprises 15 residues. The germline V gene encodes CDR1 SNHLY and CDR2 FYNNEI.

The chain is built from TRBV19 and TRBJ1-3; 9 bases are a match to TRBD1. The J segment lost 2 bases and the V segment lost 1 base, leaving 3 bases of the junction unmatched. Germline values: CDR1 LNHDA, CDR2 SQIVND (reference sequence). The CDR3 runs to 16 residues. The CDR3 sequence is CASSIVDRGTGNTIYF. CDR3 nucleotides: TGTGCCAGTAGTATAGTCGACAGGGGGACTGGAAACACCATATATTTT.

The table lists this clone with a few counts. The V gene is TRBV19, the J gene TRBJ2-7; 9 bases are shared with TRBD1. The length of the CDR3 is 13 residues. From germline, CDR1 is LNHDA and CDR2 SQIVND (reference sequence). V lost 5 bases to trimming and J lost 5 bases; unmatched junction nucleotides: 4. The CDR3 region has the DNA TGTGCCAGTAGTTCGGACAGGGGTGACGAGCAGTACTTC. Translation gives CASSSDRGDEQYF. The variable domain in full, completed from reference TRBV19 and TRBJ2-7, reads DGGITQSPKYLFRKEGQNVTLSCEQNLNHDAMYWYRQDPGQGLRLIYYSQIVNDFQKGDIAEGYSVSREKKESFPLTVTSAQKNPTAFYLCASSSDRGDEQYFGPGTRLTVT.

This clone was recorded once. This chain links TRBV6-5 with TRBJ1-5; no clear D gene. The CDR3 contains 16 residues. From germline, CDR1 is MNHEY and CDR2 SVGAGI. With 3 bases removed from V and 4 bases from J, the gap between germline ends came to 16 bases. The CDR3 region has the DNA TGTGCCAGCAGTTATAGCACACCTCTTTGGAATCAGCCCCAGCATTTT. Protein sequence: CASSYSTPLWNQPQHF.

This sequence joins TRBV19 and TRBJ2-4, with TRBD1 matching over 10 bases. V lost 6 bases to trimming and J lost 8 bases; unmatched junction nucleotides: 10. Germline loops: CDR1 LNHDA, CDR2 SQIVND (reference sequence). CDR3 length equals 15 residues. CDR3 coding DNA: TGTGCCAGTAGCGACAGGGGGCTGGCTTCGGACATTCAGTACTTC. This gives the protein CASSDRGLASDIQYF.

This clone was found many times. This chain joins TRBV11-2 and TRBJ2-3; possibly TRBD2 for D (5 bases). CDR1 is SGHAT and CDR2 is FQNNGV in the germline V gene. The CDR3 runs to 15 residues. The V end was cut by 8 bases, the J end by 1 base, with 16 bases between. The CDR3 DNA follows: TGTGCCAGCCGGACTTACCGCATGGGCACAGATACGCAGTATTTT. This codes for CASRTYRMGTDTQYF.

The chain carries TRBV21-1 and TRBJ1-3; the table calls TRBD1, which could not be checked here. TRBV21-1 is annotated as a pseudogene. The CDR3 has 16 amino acids. In nucleotides, the CDR3 is TGTGCCAGCAACTCTGAAGAACAGGGGGCCGGAAACACCATATATTTT. Its translation: CASNSEEQGAGNTIYF.

The chain carries TRBV9 and TRBJ2-3, with TRBD2 matching over 14 bases. CDR3 length: 16 residues. Losses at the gene ends were 3 bases for V and 6 bases for J; bases not matched to a gene: 6. From germline, CDR1 is SGDLS and CDR2 YYNGEE. The CDR3 loop reads CASSETSGGAFDTQYF. The CDR3 nucleotides are TGTGCCAGCAGCGAGACTAGCGGGGGGGCCTTCGATACGCAGTATTTT.

The chain uses TRBV6-1 and TRBJ1-2, with a weak D call TRBD1 (6 bases). CDR3 length equals 16 residues. Trimming pared 0 bases from V and 3 bases from J, leaving 14 bases between. Germline V gives CDR1 MNHNS, CDR2 SASEGT. The CDR3 DNA reads as TGTGCCAGCAGTGAAGCACTATACCGGACAGACTATGGCTACACCTTC. Its translation is CASSEALYRTDYGYTF.

V is TRBV6-5 and J is TRBJ2-2, with D possibly matching TRBD2 (6 bases). Germline-derived CDR1 and CDR2 are MNHEY and SVGAGI. The V gene lost 6 bases and the J gene lost 7 bases, with 18 bases spanning the gap. The CDR3 is 15 residues long. The CDR3 sequence is CASRPEGPGSGELFF. The DNA for the CDR3 is TGTGCCAGCAGGCCCGAGGGGCCCGGGAGCGGGGAGCTGTTTTTT.

The rearrangement uses TRBV29-1 and TRBJ1-2, with D uncertain. CDR1 and CDR2 from the germline V gene are SQVTM and ANQGSEA. The V end was cut by 3 bases, the J end by 1 base, with 9 bases between. The CDR3 has 13 residues. This CDR3 is CSVDRIFNYGYTF. The CDR3 DNA reads as TGCAGCGTTGACAGGATTTTTAACTATGGCTACACCTTC.

The chain joins TRBV19 to TRBJ2-3; possibly TRBD2 for D (6 bases). The CDR3 loop spans 17 amino acids. V lost 3 bases and J lost 1, with 17 bases in between. Germline CDR1 is LNHDA and CDR2 is SQIVND (reference sequence). This chain's CDR3 is CASSMGRLDWGTDTQYF. Here the CDR3 DNA reads TGTGCCAGTAGTATGGGGAGACTAGATTGGGGCACAGATACGCAGTATTTT.

This chain joins TRBV18 and TRBJ1-2, with D tentatively TRBD1 (6 bases). Trimming removed 4 bases from V and 3 bases from J, with 9 bases in between. Per the germline V gene, CDR1 is KGHSH and CDR2 is LQKENI. The CDR3 contains 13 residues. CDR3 nucleotide sequence: TGTGCCAGCTCACGCCCAGGGGACTATGGCTACACCTTC. Its translation: CASSRPGDYGYTF. Using reference TRBV18 and TRBJ1-2 for the parts outside the CDR3, the full variable domain is NAGVMQNPRHLVRRRGQEARLRCSPMKGHSHVYWYRQLPEEGLKFMVYLQKENIIDESGMPKERFSAEFPKEGPSILRIQQVVRGDSAAYFCASSRPGDYGYTFGSGTRLTVV.